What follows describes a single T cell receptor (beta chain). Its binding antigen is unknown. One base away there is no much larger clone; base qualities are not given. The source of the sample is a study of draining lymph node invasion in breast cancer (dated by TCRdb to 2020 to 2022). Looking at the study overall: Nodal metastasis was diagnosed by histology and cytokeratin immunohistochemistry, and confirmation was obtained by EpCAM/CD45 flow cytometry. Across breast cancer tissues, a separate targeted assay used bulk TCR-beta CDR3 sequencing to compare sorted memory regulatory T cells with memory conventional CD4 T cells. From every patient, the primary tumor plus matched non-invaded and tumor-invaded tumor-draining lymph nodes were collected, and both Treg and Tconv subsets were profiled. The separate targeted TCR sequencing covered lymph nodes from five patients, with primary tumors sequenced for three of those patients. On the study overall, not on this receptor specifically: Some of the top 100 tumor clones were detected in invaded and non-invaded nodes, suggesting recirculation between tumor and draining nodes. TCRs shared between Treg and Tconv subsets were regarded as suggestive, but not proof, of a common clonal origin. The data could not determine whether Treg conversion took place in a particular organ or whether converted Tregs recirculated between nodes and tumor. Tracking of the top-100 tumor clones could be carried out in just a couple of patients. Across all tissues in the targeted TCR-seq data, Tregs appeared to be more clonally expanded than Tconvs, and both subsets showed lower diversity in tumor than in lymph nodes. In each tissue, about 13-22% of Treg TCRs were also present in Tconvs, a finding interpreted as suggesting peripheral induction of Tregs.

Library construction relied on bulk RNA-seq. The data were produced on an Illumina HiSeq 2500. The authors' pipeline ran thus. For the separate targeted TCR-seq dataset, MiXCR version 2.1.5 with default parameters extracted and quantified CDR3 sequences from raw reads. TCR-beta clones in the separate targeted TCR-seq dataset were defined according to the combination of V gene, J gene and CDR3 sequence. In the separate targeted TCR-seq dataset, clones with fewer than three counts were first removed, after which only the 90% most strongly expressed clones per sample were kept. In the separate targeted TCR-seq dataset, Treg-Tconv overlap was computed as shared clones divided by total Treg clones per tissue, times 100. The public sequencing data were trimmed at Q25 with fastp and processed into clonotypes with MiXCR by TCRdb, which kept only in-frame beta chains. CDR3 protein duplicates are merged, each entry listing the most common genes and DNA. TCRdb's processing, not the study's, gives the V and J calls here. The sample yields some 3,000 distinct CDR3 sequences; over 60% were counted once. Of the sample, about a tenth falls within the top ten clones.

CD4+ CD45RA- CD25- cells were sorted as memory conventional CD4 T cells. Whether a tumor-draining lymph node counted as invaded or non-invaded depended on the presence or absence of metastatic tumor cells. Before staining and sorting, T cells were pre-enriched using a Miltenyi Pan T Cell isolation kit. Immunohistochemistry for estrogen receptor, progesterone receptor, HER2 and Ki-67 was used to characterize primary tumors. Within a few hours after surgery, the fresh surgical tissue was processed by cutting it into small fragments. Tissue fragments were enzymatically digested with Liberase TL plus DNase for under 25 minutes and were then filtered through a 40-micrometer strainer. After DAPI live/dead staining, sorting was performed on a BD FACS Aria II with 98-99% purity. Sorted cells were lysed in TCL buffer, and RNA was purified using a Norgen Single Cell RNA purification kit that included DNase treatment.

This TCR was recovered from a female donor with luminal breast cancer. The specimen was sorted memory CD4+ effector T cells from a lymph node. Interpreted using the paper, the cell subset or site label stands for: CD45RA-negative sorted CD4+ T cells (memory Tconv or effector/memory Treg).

The CDR3 has the sequence CASSLGHQSYNEQFF. In nucleotide form, the sequence is TGTGCCAGCAGCTTAGGTCACCAGTCCTACAATGAGCAGTTCTTC. The rearrangement joined TRBV11-3 to TRBJ2-1; no D segment can be confidently identified. V is reduced by 1 base and J by 1 base, leaving a spacing of 8 bases between them. The germline V gene supplies CDR1 SGHNT and CDR2 YENEEA. The CDR3, from cysteine to phenylalanine, totals 15 residues. Only the CDR3 region is kept as DNA, spanning 45 bases read in frame from base 1.